One sample yielded the 19 T cell receptor beta chains listed below, sequenced in a study of CD8 T cells in ankylosing spondylitis. TCRdb used MiXCR to reprocess the 5' RACE reads, holding one entry per CDR3 protein. The top ten hold 3.5% of the sample, which has approximately 300,000 distinct CDR3 sequences, less than 25% seen once. The sample comprised blood, either unsorted or a sorted T cell fraction (not recorded which). The receptors shown here come from a female donor with ankylosing spondylitis or in good health (not recorded which).

A few counts support this clonotype. The CDR3 sequence: CASSKRLAPYNEQFF. CDR3 nucleotide sequence: TGTGCCAGCAGCAAAAGACTAGCGCCCTACAATGAGCAGTTCTTC. V is TRBV5-8 and J is TRBJ2-1; 8 positions match TRBD2. Germline assignment: CDR1 SGHTS and CDR2 YDEGEE. V lost 4 bases and J lost 2; bases outside the gene matches: 5. This CDR3 has 15 amino acids.

In its sample, this clonotype was seen many times. V gene TRBV6-2 or TRBV6-3 combines with J gene TRBJ2-2, with 8 bases fitting TRBD2. V shed 5 bases, J shed 4 bases, and the junction held 6 bases outside the gene matches. Germline lookup yields CDR1 MNHEY and CDR2 SVGEGT. The CDR3 has 15 residues. CDR3 bases: TGTGCCAGCAGTCCGGGACTAGGTATCACCGGGGAGCTGTTTTTT. Its protein is CASSPGLGITGELFF.

This clonotype was observed a handful of times. The rearrangement uses TRBV20-1 and TRBJ2-5; D may be TRBD1 (6 bases). CDR1 and CDR2 from the germline V gene are DFQATT and SNEGSKA (reference sequence). This CDR3 comprises 14 residues. Trimming pared 3 bases from V and 5 bases from J, leaving 16 bases between. CDR3 in amino acids: CSASPGTPRETQYF. The CDR3, as DNA: TGCAGTGCTAGTCCCGGGACACCCAGGGAGACCCAGTACTTC.

The gene calls are TRBV6-5 and TRBJ2-7, with no clear D. CDR3 size: 11 residues. V lost 10 bases to trimming and J lost 3 bases, with 10 bases between them. Looked up from germline, CDR1 is MNHEY and CDR2 is SVGAGI. The CDR3 nucleotides are TGTGCCACCGCGGACGGCTACGAGCAGTACTTC. Protein: CATADGYEQYF.

The rearrangement joins TRBV29-1 to TRBJ2-6, with D possibly being TRBD1 (5 bases). Germline CDR1 reads SQVTM; CDR2 reads ANQGSEA. This CDR3 spans 13 amino acids. The V end lost 7 bases, the J end lost 2 bases, and 9 bases lay between the germline ends. The CDR3 DNA sequence: TGCAGCGCGGCAGGGCCTGGGGCCAACGTCCTGACTTTC. Translation gives CSAAGPGANVLTF.

This clonotype was found a few times. The chain uses TRBV6-1 and TRBJ2-1; TRBD1 agrees at 9 bases. Germline V gives CDR1 MNHNS, CDR2 SASEGT. The CDR3 is 15 residues long. V shed 6 bases, J shed 5 bases, and the junction held 8 bases outside the gene matches. This CDR3 reads CASSPLGTGHNEQFF. The CDR3 nucleotides read TGTGCCAGCAGCCCACTGGGGACAGGGCACAATGAGCAGTTCTTC.

This clonotype was seen only a few times. DNA for the CDR3: TGCAGTGCCCCTGCACCTGTGAGCTACACCTTC. Its translation: CSAPAPVSYTF. The chain has TRBV20-1 and TRBJ1-2; the D is unclear. This CDR3 has 11 residues. Germline V gene data show CDR1 as DFQATT and CDR2 as SNEGSKA (reference sequence). Trimming cost V 6 bases and J 9 bases, with 14 bases left between them.

This clonotype appeared many times. The chain links TRBV4-3 to TRBJ1-1; D may be TRBD1 (5 bases). The CDR3 spans 14 residues. Germline CDR1 is LGHNA and CDR2 is YSLEER. Deletions cut 2 bases from V and 4 bases from J, with 11 bases between. The CDR3 nucleotides are TGCGCCAGCAGCCAACAACAGGTTGCCACTGAAGCTTTCTTT. It translates to CASSQQQVATEAFF.

The chain couples TRBV12-3 or TRBV12-4 to TRBJ1-4; maybe TRBD1 (6 bases). This CDR3 is built from 16 residues. V gave up 0 bases and J gave up 7 bases, with 15 bases separating them. CDR3 in amino acids: CASSLAKQGLGEKLFF. The CDR3 nucleotides are TGTGCCAGCAGTTTAGCTAAACAGGGATTGGGTGAAAAACTGTTTTTT.

This clonotype was observed a few times. The chain uses TRBV15 and TRBJ1-6; D is possibly TRBD1 (6 bases). Germline loops: CDR1 LNHNV, CDR2 YYDKDF (reference sequence). V gave up 3 bases and J gave up 9 bases, with 12 bases separating them. CDR3 length: 14 residues. The CDR3 protein is CATSSRTEGSPLHF. CDR3 DNA: TGTGCCACCAGCAGCCGGACAGAGGGTTCACCCCTCCACTTT. The variable domain in full, with the rest retrieved from reference TRBV15 and TRBJ1-6, is DAMVIQNPRYQVTQFGKPVTLSCSQTLNHNVMYWYQQKSSQAPKLLFHYYDKDFNNEADTPDNFQSRRPNTSFCFLDIRSPGLGDTAMYLCATSSRTEGSPLHFGNGTRLTVT.

This clonotype came up a few times. The chain employs TRBV30 and TRBJ2-1; no clear D. Germline V CDR1 and CDR2: GTSNPN, SVGIG (reference sequence). The CDR3 consists of 12 residues. V gave up 2 bases and J gave up 6 bases, with 8 bases separating them. In DNA, the CDR3 is TGTGCCTGGAGTCTAAGGTTCAATGAGCAGTTCTTC. Translation gives CAWSLRFNEQFF.

J is TRBJ1-1 and V is TRBV2; maybe TRBD1 (5 bases). CDR1 is SNHLY, CDR2 FYNNEI, per germline. Trimming stripped 4 bases from V and 3 bases from J, with 12 bases between. The CDR3 runs to 14 residues. For the CDR3, the DNA is TGTGCCAGCAGTGCTTCAAGGGGACACACTGAAGCTTTCTTT. The encoded protein is CASSASRGHTEAFF.

This clonotype was seen many times. The rearrangement links TRBV12-3 or TRBV12-4 to TRBJ2-7; TRBD1 aligns across 9 bases. CDR3 length equals 14 residues. The V gene end was trimmed by 5 bases and the J gene end by 4 bases; junction bases not matched to a gene: 6. CDR3 bases: TGTGCCAGCAGTCAGGACAGGGGCTTTTACGAGCAGTACTTC. Amino acids: CASSQDRGFYEQYF.

This clonotype was counted a few times. CDR3 in DNA: TGTGCCAGCAGCTTAGGACAGGAGAAGGATACGCAGTATTTT. Translating gives CASSLGQEKDTQYF. The rearrangement joins TRBV7-6 to TRBJ2-3; D possibly corresponds to TRBD1 (6 bases). Germline values: CDR1 SGHVS, CDR2 FNYEAQ. This CDR3 is built from 14 residues. Trimming removed 1 base from V and 6 bases from J, with 11 bases in between.

The gene calls are TRBV20-1 and TRBJ1-4; no reliable D call. This CDR3 contains 13 residues. The germline CDR1 and CDR2 sequences are DFQATT and SNEGSKA (reference sequence). Trimming pared 3 bases from V and 8 bases from J, leaving 13 bases between. As DNA, the CDR3 is TGCAGTGCTAGTGGGTCGGTGGGCGAAAAACTGTTTTTT. Amino acids: CSASGSVGEKLFF.

This rearrangement joins TRBV20-1 to TRBJ2-7; the D is unclear. This CDR3 comprises 13 residues. The germline V gene encodes CDR1 DFQATT and CDR2 SNEGSKA (reference sequence). V was trimmed by 6 bases and J by 4 bases, leaving 16 bases between them. CDR3 protein: CSASGPGAYEQYF. DNA for the CDR3: TGCAGTGCGTCCGGTCCCGGAGCTTACGAGCAGTACTTC.

This clonotype was seen once. The rearrangement joins TRBV15 to TRBJ2-1, with unresolved D. The CDR3 is made up of 12 amino acids. The V gene's germline CDR1 is LNHNV and CDR2 YYDKDF (reference sequence). Between the trimmed V and J ends, which lost 5 bases and 6 bases, there was a span of 8 bases. The CDR3 loop is CATSYIGNEQFF. In DNA, the CDR3 is TGTGCCACCAGCTATATCGGCAATGAGCAGTTCTTC.

This clonotype occurred many times. This rearrangement joins TRBV6-5 to TRBJ2-5; TRBD1 matches at 8 bases. CDR3 length: 16 residues. J gave up 5 bases and V 6 bases, and 14 bases lay outside the gene matches. Germline CDR1 MNHEY, CDR2 SVGAGI. The CDR3 loop is CASRLDRGGELETQYF. The CDR3 DNA sequence: TGTGCCAGCAGACTCGACAGGGGCGGGGAATTGGAGACCCAGTACTTC.

This clonotype was found a few times. The rearrangement joins TRBV12-3 or TRBV12-4 to TRBJ2-3; tentative D call: TRBD2 (5 bases). The length of the CDR3 is 14 residues. V dropped 3 bases and J dropped 8 bases, with 15 bases sitting between them. The CDR3 region has the DNA TGTGCCAGCAGTTTGAGCGGCAAATCGTCTACGCAGTATTTT. Translating it yields CASSLSGKSSTQYF.